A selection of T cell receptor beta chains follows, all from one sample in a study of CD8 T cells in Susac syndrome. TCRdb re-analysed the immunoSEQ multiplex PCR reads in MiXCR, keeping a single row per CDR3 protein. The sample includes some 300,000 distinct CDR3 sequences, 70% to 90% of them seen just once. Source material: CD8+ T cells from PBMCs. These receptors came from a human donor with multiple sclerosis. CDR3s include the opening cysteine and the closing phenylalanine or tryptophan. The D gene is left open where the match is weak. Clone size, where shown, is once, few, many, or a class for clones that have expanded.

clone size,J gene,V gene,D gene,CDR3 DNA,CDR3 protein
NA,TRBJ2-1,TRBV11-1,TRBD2,TGTGCCAGCAGCACACCCCTGAGGTATAGCGGGAGCTCCCCGGACAATGAGCAGTTCTTC,CASSTPLRYSGSSPDNEQFF
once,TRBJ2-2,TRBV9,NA,TGTGCCAGCAGCGTAGCTCTAATAGTCGCGGCAGGGGATAACGCCGGGGAGCTGTTTTTT,CASSVALIVAAGDNAGELFF
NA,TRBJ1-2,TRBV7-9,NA,TGTGCCAGCAGCTCGAGTGAAAATCTTCCTAACTATGGCTACACCTTC,CASSSSENLPNYGYTF
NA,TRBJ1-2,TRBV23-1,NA,TGCGCCAGCAGTCAATCCCCTTGCGGCTACACCTTC,CASSQSPCGYTF
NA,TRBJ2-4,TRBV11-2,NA,TGTGCCAGCAGCCCGGGTCTTCTAGCCAAAAACATTCAGTACTTC,CASSPGLLAKNIQYF
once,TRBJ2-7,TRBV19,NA,TGTGCCAGTAGTGCCCGGGACCTTTCTGGGTACGAGCAGTACTTC,CASSARDLSGYEQYF
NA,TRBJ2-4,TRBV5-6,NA,TGTGCCAGCAGCTTGGGACAGCTCCTTGGCATTCAGTACTTC,CASSLGQLLGIQYF
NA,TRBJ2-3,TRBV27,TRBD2,TGTGCCCACCAAGAAGCGGGAGGAGCAGATACGCAGTATTTT,CAHQEAGGADTQYF
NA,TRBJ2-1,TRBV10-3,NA,TGTGCCATCAGTGACGAAGGAAACAATGAGCAGTTCTTC,CAISDEGNNEQFF
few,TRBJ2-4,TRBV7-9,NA,TGTGCCAGCAGCCCACGTGGAGGGGTAGCCAAAAACATTCAGTACTTC,CASSPRGGVAKNIQYF
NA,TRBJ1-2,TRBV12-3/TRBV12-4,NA,TGTGCCAGCAGTACCCATACGGCCGCTACTAACTATGGCTACACCTTC,CASSTHTAATNYGYTF
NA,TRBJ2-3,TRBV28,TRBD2,TGTGCCAGCAGTTTCACTAGCGGGAGAGATACGCAGTATTTT,CASSFTSGRDTQYF
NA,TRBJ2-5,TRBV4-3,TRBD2,TGCGCCAGCAGCCAAGATGGATGGCGGGAGGACGGGGAGACCCAGTACTTC,CASSQDGWREDGETQYF
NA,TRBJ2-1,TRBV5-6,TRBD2,TGTGCCAGCAGCTTGGGGCTAGCGGGGGTCTTAGCTGAGCAGTTCTTC,CASSLGLAGVLAEQFF
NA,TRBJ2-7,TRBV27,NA,TGTGCCAGCAGTCCGGGACAAAGCTCCTACGAGCAGTACTTC,CASSPGQSSYEQYF
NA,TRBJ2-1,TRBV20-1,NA,TGCAGTGCTAGAAGGGAACTAGACGCCTACAATGAGCAGTTCTTC,CSARRELDAYNEQFF
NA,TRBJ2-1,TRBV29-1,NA,TGCAGCGTCCTGCCCAACAGCGAGCAGTTCTTC,CSVLPNSEQFF
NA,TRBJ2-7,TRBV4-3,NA,TGCGCCAGCAGCCAAGGAGTGGGCGGGTACGAGCAGTACTTC,CASSQGVGGYEQYF
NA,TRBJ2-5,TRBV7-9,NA,TGTGCCAGCAGCACAGACGGACGGGGAAACCAAGAGACCCAGTACTTC,CASSTDGRGNQETQYF
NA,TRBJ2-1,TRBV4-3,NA,TGCGCCAGCAGCCGGGAGTGGAGGGGTTACTACAATGAGCAGTTCTTC,CASSREWRGYYNEQFF
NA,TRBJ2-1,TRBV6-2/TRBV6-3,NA,TGTGCCAGCAGTTACAGCCCCGCCATTGAACCTACAGATGAGCAGTTCTTC,CASSYSPAIEPTDEQFF
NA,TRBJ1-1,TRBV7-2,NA,TGTGCCAGCAGCTTGACAGTGGGGGCGACTGAAGCTTTCTTT,CASSLTVGATEAFF
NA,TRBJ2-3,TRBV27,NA,TGTGCCAGCAGTTCAGTGGGACTGCACTATGGGGAGACGCAGTATTTT,CASSSVGLHYGETQYF
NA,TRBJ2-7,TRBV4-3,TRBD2,TGCGCCAGCAGCCAAGATAAGGCAGCGGGGACGGGGTCCTACGAGCAGTACTTC,CASSQDKAAGTGSYEQYF
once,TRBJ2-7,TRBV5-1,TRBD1,TGCGCCAGCAGCGACAGTCCCGGGACAGGATACGAGCAGTACTTC,CASSDSPGTGYEQYF
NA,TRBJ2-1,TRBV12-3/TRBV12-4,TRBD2,TGTGCCAGCAGTTTAACTAGCGCTGCATCCTACAATGAGCAGTTCTTC,CASSLTSAASYNEQFF
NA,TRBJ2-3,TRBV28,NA,TGTGCCAGCAGCTTGGGAATAAATACGCAGTATTTT,CASSLGINTQYF
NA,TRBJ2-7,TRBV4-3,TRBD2,TGCACCAGCAGCCAAGATCTGCCCAGCGGGAGGGGTTCTCGGGAGCAGTACTTC,CTSSQDLPSGRGSREQYF
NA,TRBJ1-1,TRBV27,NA,TGTGCCAGCAGAGAATACCTGAACACTGAAGCTTTCTTT,CASREYLNTEAFF
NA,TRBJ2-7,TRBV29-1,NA,TGCAGCACGCGGACGGCATCCTACGAGCAGTACTTC,CSTRTASYEQYF
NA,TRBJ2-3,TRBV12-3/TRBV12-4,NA,TGTGCCAGCAGCCCTGGGTCCGGGGGCCCCACAGATACGCAGTATTTT,CASSPGSGGPTDTQYF
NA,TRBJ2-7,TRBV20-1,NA,TGCAGTGCTCGCCCACCGGACATTTCCTACGAGCAGTACTTC,CSARPPDISYEQYF
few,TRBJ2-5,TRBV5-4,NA,TGTGCCAGCAGCTTGGACAGCGAAGAGACCCAGTACTTC,CASSLDSEETQYF
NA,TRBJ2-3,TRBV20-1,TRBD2,TGCAGTGCCAGAGTGGGACTAGCTTTGGATACGCAGTATTTT,CSARVGLALDTQYF
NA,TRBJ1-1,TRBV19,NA,TGTGCCAGTAGTATATTAGCCACAACGAACACTGAAGCTTTCTTT,CASSILATTNTEAFF
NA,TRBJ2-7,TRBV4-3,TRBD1,TGCGCCAGCAGCCAAGAAGAGGACAGGGGCCACGAGCAGTACTTC,CASSQEEDRGHEQYF
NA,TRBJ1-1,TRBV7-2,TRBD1,TGTGCCAGCAGCCTTTCTAAACTGACAGGGAGGGAGATGAACACTGAAGCTTTCTTT,CASSLSKLTGREMNTEAFF